This TCR beta chain was observed in a study of blood T cells in healthy people across ages. The study's findings and limits: The study could not conclusively compare naive and antigen-experienced cells, given its unsorted PBMCs. No one knew whether donors had CMV, which possibly confounded expanded clonotype changes.

Looked up from germline, CDR1 is SGHKS and CDR2 is YYEKEE (reference sequence). The CDR3 spans 14 residues. Details on this clonotype: Its specificity is unknown.

The second PCR ran roughly 6 to 11 cycles with a sample-barcoded 5' primer and J-beta primers. TCRdb used MiXCR to reprocess the 5' RACE reads, holding one entry per CDR3 protein. Found here are some 1.1 million distinct CDR3 sequences, less than 45% of them singletons; the top ten hold over 10%. Sequences were obtained from blood. V usage is TRBV5-5 and J usage is TRBJ2-7; possibly TRBD2 for D (5 bases). The J call could be wrong; TRBJ2-5 is a better fit for the DNA end. The TCR originated in a man aged 18-30 years in good health. DNA of the CDR3: TGTGCCAGCAGCGCCGGACTGTCCCAAGAGACCCAGTACTTC. Amino acids: CASSAGLSQETQYF.